The TCR beta chain under discussion was sequenced for a study of T cells in Graves' hyperthyroidism and ophthalmopathy. RNA transcripts yielded amplified TCR beta CDR3 regions. Researchers ran a first-round RT-PCR on the TCR CDR3 using the HTBI primer set. TCRdb reprocessed the multiplex PCR reads with MiXCR, giving one entry per CDR3 protein. Of 470,000 or so distinct CDR3 sequences in the sample, roughly 20% were seen once. Study-wide results and caveats: Blood also held most thyroid clonotypes expanded beyond 0.001.

This clonotype was observed at least ten times. The antigen remains undetermined. Sequencing was done on a sample of blood. The sequence came from a man between 18 and 29 years old with Graves' hyperthyroidism.

The CDR3 spells CASSRDRDNEQYF. Written as DNA, the CDR3 is TGTGCCAGCAGCAGGGACAGGGACAACGAGCAGTACTTC. V and J are TRBV28 and TRBJ2-7; the match to TRBD1 covers 9 bases. CDR3 length equals 13 residues. Germline assignment: CDR1 MDHEN and CDR2 SYDVKM. With V trimmed by 6 bases and J by 5 bases, 5 bases remained unmatched.